The 11 T cell receptor beta chains reported below all come from one sample, sequenced in a study of OX40 agonist ivuxolimab in advanced cancers. Sequencing used immunoSEQ multiplex PCR; TCRdb keeps in-frame clones, though not all of them. The sample holds under 65,000 clones; around 93% are singletons and the top ten take over 7.5%. Sequenced material: CD4+ or CD8+ T cells sorted from blood, taken in a trial of the OX40 agonist ivuxolimab. The receptors originated from an adult with an advanced solid tumor such as melanoma, head and neck, liver or kidney cancer.

J is TRBJ2-7 and V is TRBV9; tentatively, D is TRBD1 (6 bases). Trimming removed 0 bases at V and 6 bases at J, with 22 bases between. CDR3 length: 17 amino acids. Germline V gene data show CDR1 as SGDLS and CDR2 as YYNGEE. The CDR3 spells CASSVGGMGHQTGEQYF. DNA of the CDR3: TGTGCCAGCAGCGTAGGTGGGATGGGACATCAAACGGGCGAGCAGTACTTC. The full variable domain, with the rest looked up from reference TRBV9 and TRBJ2-7, is DSGVTQTPKHLITATGQRVTLRCSPRSGDLSVYWYQQSLDQGLQFLIQYYNGEERAKGNILERFSAQQFPDLHSELNLSSLELGDSALYFCASSVGGMGHQTGEQYFGPGTRLTVT.

The chain recombines TRBV7-9 with TRBJ2-1; D perhaps matches TRBD1 (6 bases). V was clipped by 5 bases and J by 8 bases, with 19 bases between them. The CDR3 runs to 15 residues. The germline gives CDR1 SEHNR, CDR2 FQNEAQ (reference sequence). CDR3 DNA: TGTGCCAGCAGCCTCGCCTCAGGGGCGGGTGATGAGCAGTTCTTC. Protein sequence: CASSLASGAGDEQFF.

This rearrangement joins TRBV27 to TRBJ2-7; D might be TRBD2 (6 bases). V lost 3 bases, J lost 6 bases, and 21 bases lay in between. The CDR3 has 16 amino acids. CDR1 and CDR2 (germline): MNHEY, SMNVEV (reference sequence). CDR3 DNA sequence: TGTGCCAGCAGTTTGGGACTTCCCGAATTTGGGGCCGAGCAGTACTTC. This encodes CASSLGLPEFGAEQYF.

V and J are TRBV4-1 and TRBJ1-1, with unresolved D. The CDR3 has 14 residues. Deletions cut 0 bases from V and 6 bases from J, with 11 bases between. The germline CDR1 and CDR2 sequences are MGHRA and YSYEKL. The CDR3 region has the DNA TGCGCCAGCAGCCAAGAGTGGAGCCAAGCTGAAGCTTTCTTT. Translating gives CASSQEWSQAEAFF.

The V and J genes are TRBV19 and TRBJ1-1; weak D call: TRBD1 (5 bases). Trimming stripped 5 bases from V and 7 bases from J, with 11 bases between. This CDR3 comprises 12 residues. Germline CDR1 reads LNHDA; CDR2 reads SQIVND (reference sequence). The chain's CDR3 is CASSGGVSEAFF. CDR3 nucleotides: TGTGCCAGTAGTGGGGGGGTTAGTGAAGCTTTCTTT.

The rearrangement uses TRBV10-3 and TRBJ2-7; 8 bases fit TRBD1. The germline V gene encodes CDR1 ENHRY and CDR2 SYGVKD. V shed 6 bases and J 2 bases; nucleotides not matched to a gene: 6. The CDR3 covers 14 residues. This CDR3 is CAISSGTGTYEQYF. The CDR3 DNA follows: TGTGCCATCAGCTCAGGGACAGGCACCTACGAGCAGTACTTC.

For the CDR3, the DNA is TGTGCCAGCAGTGACGGTTCCCTATTCCCCTATGGCTACACCTTC. It is translated as CASSDGSLFPYGYTF. The rearrangement joins TRBV25-1 to TRBJ1-2; no reliable D call. The CDR3 contains 15 residues. V was cut by 3 bases and J by 4 bases, with 15 bases left in between. Looked up from germline, CDR1 is MGHDK and CDR2 is SYGVNS.

The count of this clone is one. A much more abundant neighbour one base away suggests this may be a read error. The chain has TRBV27 and TRBJ2-3, with D unclear. CDR3 size: 12 residues. CDR1 MNHEY and CDR2 SMNVEV come from the germline V gene (reference sequence). V lost 5 bases to trimming and J lost 7 bases, with 10 bases between them. The CDR3 reads CASSDATNTQYF. DNA for the CDR3: TGTGCCAGCAGTGACGCCACGAATACGCAGTATTTT.

This sequence joins TRBV5-7 and TRBJ2-7, with D hard to call. TRBV5-7 is noted as an ORF with a role that remains uncertain. The V and J ends lost 0 bases and 0 bases respectively, with 13 bases between them. The CDR3 extends over 16 amino acids. The CDR3 DNA follows: TGTGCCAGCAGCTTGGGGGCACCTGGACGCTCCTACGAGCAGTACTTC. It encodes CASSLGAPGRSYEQYF.

The CDR3 coding sequence is TGCAGCCTAGGGGGTAGCGAAGGAATGGAGACCCAGTACTTC. Encoded protein: CSLGGSEGMETQYF. V and J are TRBV29-1 and TRBJ2-5; TRBD1 might be the D (6 bases). This CDR3 is 14 amino acids long. The V gene lost 8 bases and the J gene lost 5 bases, with 21 bases spanning the gap. CDR1 is SQVTM, CDR2 ANQGSEA, per germline. The whole variable domain, remainder taken from reference TRBV29-1 and TRBJ2-5, is SAVISQKPSRDICQRGTSLTIQCQVDSQVTMMFWYRQQPGQSLTLIATANQGSEATYESGFVIDKFPISRPNLTFSTLTVSNMSPEDSSIYLCSLGGSEGMETQYFGPGTRLLVL.

The V call is TRBV30, the J call TRBJ1-5; 8 nucleotides agree with TRBD1. The CDR3 is 15 amino acids. Germline values: CDR1 GTSNPN, CDR2 SVGIG (reference sequence). Trimming at V came to 2 bases and at J to 0 bases, leaving 3 bases not matched to a gene. CDR3 bases: TGTGCCTGGAGTCAGGGGGCGGGTAGCAATCAGCCCCAGCATTTT. It yields the protein CAWSQGAGSNQPQHF.